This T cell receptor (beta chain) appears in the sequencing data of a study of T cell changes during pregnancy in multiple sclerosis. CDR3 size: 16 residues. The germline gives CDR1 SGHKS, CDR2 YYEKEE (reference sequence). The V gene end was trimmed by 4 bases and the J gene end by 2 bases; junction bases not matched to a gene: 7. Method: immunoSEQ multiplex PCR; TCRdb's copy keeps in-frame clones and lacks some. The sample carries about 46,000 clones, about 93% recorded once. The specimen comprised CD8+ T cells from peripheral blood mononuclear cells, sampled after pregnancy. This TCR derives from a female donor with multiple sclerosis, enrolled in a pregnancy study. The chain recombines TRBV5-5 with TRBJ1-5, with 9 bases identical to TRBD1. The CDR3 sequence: CASSTGQGLGNQPQHF. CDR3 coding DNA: TGTGCCAGCAGCACCGGACAGGGGTTAGGCAATCAGCCCCAGCATTTT.